This entry features one T cell receptor beta chain sequence. This entry comes from a study of blood T cell repertoires in COVID-19. Sequencing was performed with immunoSEQ multiplex PCR; in TCRdb, only in-frame clones are kept and a portion is missing. Here the sample spans a few hundred thousand clones, about 86% being singletons. The germline gives CDR1 SGHTA, CDR2 FQGTGA. After removal of 2 bases from V and 9 bases from J, the junction contained 6 bases not matched to a gene. This CDR3 contains 16 residues. The chain has TRBV7-3 and TRBJ1-6; 11 nucleotides agree with TRBD1. The receptor was isolated from a woman aged 40 to 50 with acute COVID-19. Sequences were obtained from PBMCs or T cells enriched from blood (not recorded which). CDR3 protein: CASSLQGQGAFSPLHF. The CDR3 DNA reads as TGTGCCAGCAGCTTACAAGGACAGGGGGCCTTTTCACCCCTCCACTTT.